This note documents a single T cell receptor (beta chain) sequence. This sample is part of a study of OX40 agonist ivuxolimab in advanced cancers. The protocol was immunoSEQ multiplex PCR, while the TCRdb copy is restricted to in-frame clones and leaves out a portion. This sample has more than 35,000 clones; approximately 84% occur once, and the top ten carry approximately 15%. J was trimmed by 3 bases and V by 2 bases; bases with no gene match: 3. The CDR3 is made up of 15 amino acids. Per the germline V gene, CDR1 is MNHNS and CDR2 is SASEGT. The origin of this receptor is an adult with an advanced solid tumor such as melanoma, head and neck, liver or kidney cancer. This rearrangement joins TRBV6-1 to TRBJ1-5, with 8 positions matching TRBD1. The sequencing used CD4+ or CD8+ T cells sorted from blood, collected in a trial of the OX40 agonist ivuxolimab. The CDR3, as DNA: TGTGCCAGCAGTGAATTGACAGGGGTCAATCAGCCCCAGCATTTT. This codes for CASSELTGVNQPQHF.